Below, 22 T cell receptor beta chains from the same sample are listed, as sequenced in a study of molecular identifiers for immune sequencing clone quantification. MiXCR, run by TCRdb on the PCR reads, gives a single entry per CDR3 protein. The sample consists of under 85,000 distinct CDR3 sequences, around a sixth of them appearing once. Input material: naive CD8+ T cells from blood, with Jurkat cell RNA spiked in. Indicated subset: FACS-sorted CD8+CD4-CCR7+CD45RA+ naive T cells. These receptors originate from a human donor in good health. Some libraries in this study had Jurkat cell RNA spiked in.

As regards this clonotype: Being one base from a much bigger clone, this may be a read error. The CDR3 DNA sequence: TGTGCCAGCGGCTGGACTAGCGGGAGGTTCTACGAGCAGTACTTC. Amino acid sequence: CASGWTSGRFYEQYF. The chain uses TRBV7-9 and TRBJ2-7; 14 bases are shared with TRBD2. The CDR3 spans 15 residues. The trim removed 8 bases at V and 3 bases at J, leaving 6 bases unmatched. Germline V gives CDR1 SEHNR, CDR2 FQNEAQ (reference sequence).

This clonotype showed up just once. A much larger clone lies one base from this, so it may be a read error. The chain joins TRBV20-1 to TRBJ2-3; no clear D. Trimming took 0 bases from V and 10 from J, leaving 14 bases between them. CDR1 DFQATT and CDR2 SNEGSKA come from the germline V gene (reference sequence). There are 13 residues in the CDR3. The CDR3 protein is CSARDPYGAAQYF. CDR3 DNA: TGCAGTGCTAGAGATCCATACGGCGCTGCGCAGTATTTT.

In its sample, this clonotype was seen many times. The rearrangement joins TRBV4-1 to TRBJ1-1, with unresolved D. The CDR3 contains 14 residues. V was cut by 1 base and J by 7 bases, with 13 bases left in between. CDR1 is MGHRA and CDR2 is YSYEKL in the germline V gene. CDR3 sequence reads: CASSQAMAAYEAFF. CDR3 bases: TGCGCCAGCAGCCAAGCCATGGCGGCCTATGAAGCTTTCTTT.

With respect to this clonotype: Being one base from a much bigger clone, this may be a read error. V and J are TRBV11-3 and TRBJ2-1; 10 nucleotides line up with TRBD1. The CDR3 sequence is 14 residues long. Trimming cost V 6 bases and J 12 bases; bases outside gene matches: 11. Germline-derived CDR1 and CDR2 are SGHNT and YENEEA. The CDR3 region is CASRGQGYSEWQFF. In nucleotides, the CDR3 is TGTGCCAGCAGGGGACAGGGGTACAGTGAGTGGCAGTTCTTC.

A word on this clonotype: This may come from a read error, since a much larger clone is one base off. The chain recombines TRBV7-9 with TRBJ1-1; D remains ambiguous. This CDR3 is built from 15 residues. From germline, CDR1 is SEHNR and CDR2 FQNEAQ (reference sequence). The CDR3 reads CAGSFPYSLNTEAFF. The CDR3 region has the DNA TGTGCCGGCAGCTTTCCTTACAGTCTGAACACTGAAGCTTTCTTT.

There are many counts of this clonotype. The chain combines TRBV7-6 with TRBJ1-1, with a weak D call TRBD1 (6 bases). The germline V gene encodes CDR1 SGHVS and CDR2 FNYEAQ. The CDR3 is made up of 17 amino acids. Trimming cost V 2 bases and J 4 bases, with 20 bases left between them. CDR3 nucleotides: TGTGCCAGCAGCTTAAAGACAGGAATCAACCGAATCACTGAAGCTTTCTTT. It yields the protein CASSLKTGINRITEAFF.

This clonotype was observed at least ten times. This chain links TRBV6-6 with TRBJ1-1, with D possibly TRBD1 on 6 matching bases. Trimming took off 6 bases at V and 4 bases at J, with 12 bases between the two ends. The CDR3 extends over 13 amino acids. Germline V gene sequence: CDR1 MNHNY, CDR2 SVGAGI (reference sequence). The chain's CDR3 is CASRYGGPTEAFF. CDR3 in DNA: TGTGCCAGCAGGTACGGGGGGCCCACTGAAGCTTTCTTT.

This clonotype has a handful of counts. A much larger clone lies one base from this, so it may be a read error. The V call is TRBV25-1, the J call TRBJ2-6; possible D gene TRBD2, 5 bases. Germline V gene sequence: CDR1 MGHDK, CDR2 SYGVNS. The CDR3 covers 14 residues. The V end was cut by 7 bases, the J end by 2 bases, with 9 bases between. The CDR3 region is CASTEGPGANVLTF. The CDR3 coding sequence is TGTGCCAGCACCGAGGGCCCTGGGGCCAACGTCCTGACTTTC.

This clonotype was seen ten or more times. The V gene is TRBV28, the J gene TRBJ1-6, with D possibly TRBD1 on 6 matching bases. This CDR3 has 16 residues. Deletions cut 0 bases from V and 9 bases from J, with 15 bases between. Germline CDR1 MDHEN, CDR2 SYDVKM. The CDR3 reads CASSLWAGAASSPLHF. In DNA, the CDR3 is TGTGCCAGCAGTTTATGGGCAGGGGCAGCGAGTTCACCCCTCCACTTT.

V is TRBV27 and J is TRBJ2-5, with 10 nucleotides matching TRBD2. Germline lookup yields CDR1 MNHEY and CDR2 SMNVEV (reference sequence). J lost 2 bases, V lost 6 bases, and 12 bases had no gene match. The CDR3 is made up of 17 amino acids. The CDR3, as DNA: TGTGCCAGCAGCCCACTCGGAGCGGGAGGGCCTCAAGAGACCCAGTACTTC. Its protein product is CASSPLGAGGPQETQYF.

This clonotype was seen more than once but under ten times. The conserved closing phenylalanine or tryptophan is absent in this CDR3, likely reflecting a read error. J is TRBJ2-1 and V is TRBV6-2 or TRBV6-3, with 8 bases aligning to TRBD2. Germline loops: CDR1 MNHEY, CDR2 SVGEGT. Losses at the gene ends were 5 bases for V and 9 bases for J; bases not matched to a gene: 0. The CDR3 has 11 residues. CDR3: CASSLAGEQFS. The CDR3 DNA follows: TGTGCCAGCAGTCTAGCGGGTGAGCAGTTCTCC.

This clonotype was detected many times. V gene TRBV12-5 combines with J gene TRBJ2-3; a possible D gene is TRBD1 (5 bases). The germline V and J ends were trimmed by 1 base and 6 bases, with 8 bases remaining between them. The CDR3 extends over 13 amino acids. CDR1 and CDR2 from the germline V gene are LGHNT and FRNRAP. This CDR3 reads CASGLEGVDTQYF. The DNA of the CDR3 is TGTGCTAGTGGTTTGGAAGGGGTGGATACGCAGTATTTT.

This clonotype came up many times. The gene calls are TRBV6-5 and TRBJ2-2; 9 nucleotides agree with TRBD2. Germline values: CDR1 MNHEY, CDR2 SVGAGI. Trimming cost V 6 bases and J 1 base; bases outside gene matches: 6. The CDR3 is 16 amino acids. Here the CDR3 reads CASSRGLAQNTGELFF. The CDR3 DNA follows: TGTGCCAGCAGCAGAGGACTAGCGCAGAACACCGGGGAGCTGTTTTTT.

Details on this clonotype: A much larger clonotype is one base distant, so this may be a read error. V is TRBV19 and J is TRBJ1-5; possibly TRBD1 for D (5 bases). The CDR3 spans 13 residues. Germline CDR1 is LNHDA and CDR2 is SQIVND (reference sequence). The DNA of the CDR3 is TGTGCCGGTAGTGCGGGACCTAATCAGCCCCAGCATTTT. Translating it yields CAGSAGPNQPQHF.

The rearrangement links TRBV27 to TRBJ2-3; D remains ambiguous. Trimming pared 5 bases from V and 8 bases from J, leaving 23 bases between. The CDR3 sequence is 16 residues long. Germline V lookup: CDR1 MNHEY, CDR2 SMNVEV (reference sequence). The CDR3 coding sequence is TGTGCCAGCAGTATAAGCCCGATCCTTAGAGTAGGTACGCAGTATTTT. Translation: CASSISPILRVGTQYF.

This clonotype was recorded many times. The chain recombines TRBV9 with TRBJ2-3; no definite D call. Trimming cost V 0 bases and J 1 base, with 12 bases left between them. Germline assignment: CDR1 SGDLS and CDR2 YYNGEE. The CDR3 extends over 16 amino acids. The CDR3 loop is CASSVDGGGGTDTQYF. CDR3 bases: TGTGCCAGCAGCGTAGACGGCGGCGGAGGCACAGATACGCAGTATTTT.

This clonotype came up a few times. A much bigger clone sits one base away, suggesting this may be a read error. The V gene is TRBV29-1, the J gene TRBJ2-7; D might be TRBD2 (5 bases). The end of the DNA aligns better with TRBJ2-1, so the J call may be wrong. The CDR3 totals 14 residues. The germline gives CDR1 SQVTM, CDR2 ANQGSEA. This CDR3 is CSVEVESGVYEQFF. As DNA, the CDR3 is TGCAGCGTGGAAGTGGAGAGCGGCGTCTACGAGCAGTTCTTC.

This clonotype has a count of ten or more. The J gene is TRBJ1-1, the V gene TRBV28; 7 bases map to TRBD1. The CDR3 length is 15 residues. From germline, CDR1 is MDHEN and CDR2 SYDVKM. Trimming removed 3 bases from V and 4 bases from J; junction bases left unmatched: 8. This CDR3 reads CASSLGGTAATEAFF. For the CDR3, the DNA is TGTGCCAGCAGTTTGGGAGGGACAGCAGCCACTGAAGCTTTCTTT.

Of note for this clonotype: Compared with germline, one end of the junction differs, possibly owing to a read error. This chain connects TRBV5-6 to TRBJ1-3; D unresolved. CDR1 and CDR2 (germline): SGHDT, YYEEEE. This CDR3 has 14 residues. CDR3 amino acids: CASSLGGAGITIYF. The CDR3 coding sequence is TGTGCCAGCAGCTTGGGCGGCGCTGGAATCACCATATATTTT.

This clonotype occurred many times. The chain has TRBV30 and TRBJ2-2; D uncertain. V lost 5 bases, J lost 6 bases, and 10 bases lay in between. Germline V gene lookup returns CDR1 GTSNPN and CDR2 SVGIG (reference sequence). The CDR3 consists of 12 residues. Here the CDR3 DNA reads TGTGCCTGGGACGGCGGTCCCGGGGAGCTGTTTTTT. It translates to CAWDGGPGELFF.

As for this clonotype: Compared with germline, one end of the junction differs, possibly owing to a read error. The chain uses TRBV7-8 and TRBJ2-7; 14 positions agree with TRBD2. This CDR3 comprises 19 residues. Germline CDR1 reads SGHVS; CDR2 reads FQNEAQ. CDR3 DNA sequence: TGTGCCAGCAGCGCGGGACTAGCGGGAGACGGTATTTACGATTACGAGCAGCACTTT. As protein: CASSAGLAGDGIYDYEQHF.

The sample holds many counts of this clonotype. The chain employs TRBV27 and TRBJ1-1; perhaps TRBD1 as D (5 bases). CDR1 and CDR2 (germline): MNHEY, SMNVEV (reference sequence). The CDR3 totals 15 residues. Trimming pared 3 bases from V and 5 bases from J, leaving 16 bases between. CDR3 nucleotide sequence: TGTGCCAGCAGTTTCGGGGGGTCCCTGGGGACTGAAGCTTTCTTT. Translation gives CASSFGGSLGTEAFF.